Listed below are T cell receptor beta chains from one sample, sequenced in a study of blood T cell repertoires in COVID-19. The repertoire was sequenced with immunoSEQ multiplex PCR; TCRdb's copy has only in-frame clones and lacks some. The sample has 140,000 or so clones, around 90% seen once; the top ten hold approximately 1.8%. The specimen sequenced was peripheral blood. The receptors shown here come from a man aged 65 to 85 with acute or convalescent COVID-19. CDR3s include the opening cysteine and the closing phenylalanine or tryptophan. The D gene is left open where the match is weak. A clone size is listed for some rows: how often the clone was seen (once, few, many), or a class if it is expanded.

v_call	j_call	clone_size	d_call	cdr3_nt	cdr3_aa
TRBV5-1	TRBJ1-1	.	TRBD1	TGCGCCAGCAGCTTTATACAGGGGGCGATCACTGAAGCTTTCTTT	CASSFIQGAITEAFF
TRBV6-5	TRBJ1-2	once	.	TGTGCCAGCAGTTACTCGGACAGAATCTATGGCTACACCTTC	CASSYSDRIYGYTF
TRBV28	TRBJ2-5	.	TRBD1	TGTGCCAGCCGGACAGGGGGCCGGGAGACCCAGTACTTC	CASRTGGRETQYF
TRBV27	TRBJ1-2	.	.	TGTGCCAGCAGGCCACAGGGTCTTGCCTATGGCTACACCTTC	CASRPQGLAYGYTF
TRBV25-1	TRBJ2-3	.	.	TGTGCCAGCAGATCAGGTGGTAGCGTTTCTATCACAGATACGCAGTATTTT	CASRSGGSVSITDTQYF
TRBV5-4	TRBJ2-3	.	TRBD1	TGTGCCAGCAGCTCGGAGACAGGGAGCACAGATACGCAGTATTTT	CASSSETGSTDTQYF
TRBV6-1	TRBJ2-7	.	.	TGTGCCAGCAGTGAAGCGGTGGCACCCGGGGGACACGAGCAGTACTTC	CASSEAVAPGGHEQYF
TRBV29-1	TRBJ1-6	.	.	TGCAGCGTTGCAGGAGGGGAGTATAATTCACCCCTCCACTTT	CSVAGGEYNSPLHF
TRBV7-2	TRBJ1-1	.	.	TGTGCCAGCAGCAGAGGTTTCAGGGACATCACTGAAGCTTTCTTT	CASSRGFRDITEAFF
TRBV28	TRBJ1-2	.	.	TGTGCCAGCAGCAGTGGGAGGGCCGGGTATGGCTACACCTTC	CASSSGRAGYGYTF
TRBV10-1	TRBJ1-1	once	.	TGCGCCAGCAGTGAGTCGAAAAGGGGTGACACTGAAGCTTTCTTT	CASSESKRGDTEAFF
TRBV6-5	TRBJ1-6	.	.	TGTGCCAGCAGTTACTCGCAGGGGATAGGTTCACCCCTCCACTTT	CASSYSQGIGSPLHF
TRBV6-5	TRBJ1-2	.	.	TGTGCCAGCAGTTACTCGTTCCCGGAACAGGACTATGGCTACACCTTC	CASSYSFPEQDYGYTF
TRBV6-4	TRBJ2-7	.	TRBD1	TGTGCCAGCAGTGACCGGCAGGGACAGGACGACTACTACTACGAGCAGTACTTC	CASSDRQGQDDYYYEQYF
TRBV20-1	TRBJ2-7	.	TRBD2	TGCAGTGCTAGTGGAGGGCGGGGGTTTCGAGAGCAGTACTTC	CSASGGRGFREQYF
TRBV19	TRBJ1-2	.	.	TGTGCCAGTAGTATAGGAGACTATGGCTACACCTTC	CASSIGDYGYTF
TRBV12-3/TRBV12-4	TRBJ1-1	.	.	TGTGCCAGCAGCCCCCTATCGGGCACTGAAGCTTTCTTT	CASSPLSGTEAFF
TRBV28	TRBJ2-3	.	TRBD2	TGTGCCAGCGAAGGGACTAGCGGAGATACGCAGTATTTT	CASEGTSGDTQYF
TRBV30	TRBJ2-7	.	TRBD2	TGTGCCTGGAGTGCGGGACTAGCGGGAAGGGAGCAGTACTTC	CAWSAGLAGREQYF
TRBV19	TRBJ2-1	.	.	TGTGCCAGTAGTATTTTGGTGTCCAGCTCCTACAATGAGCAGTTCTTC	CASSILVSSSYNEQFF
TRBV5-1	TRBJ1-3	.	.	TGCGCCAGCAGCGTAACAGGAATCTCTGGAAACACCATATATTTT	CASSVTGISGNTIYF
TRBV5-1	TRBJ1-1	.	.	TGCGCCAGCAGCCAGGGTTCTGAAGCTTTCTTT	CASSQGSEAFF
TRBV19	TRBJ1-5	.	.	TGTGCCAGTAGGGCGGCGGCCTCGCACAATCAGCCCCAGCATTTT	CASRAAASHNQPQHF
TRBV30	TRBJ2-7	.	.	TGTGCCTGGAGTACAGGGTACGAGCAGTACTTC	CAWSTGYEQYF
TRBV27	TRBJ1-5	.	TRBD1	TGTGCCAGCAGTTCAGGGGGCGCGGGCAATCAGCCCCAGCATTTT	CASSSGGAGNQPQHF
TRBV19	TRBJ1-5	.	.	TGTGCCAGTAGCCTGCAGGGGACCCCCACTCAGCCCCAGCATTTT	CASSLQGTPTQPQHF
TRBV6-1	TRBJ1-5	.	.	TGTGCCAGCAGTGAAGAAGCGGGGGGGAGCAATCAGCCCCAGCATTTT	CASSEEAGGSNQPQHF
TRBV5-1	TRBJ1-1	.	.	TGCGCCAGCAGCTCGGATTCCCAGGGTTACACTGAAGCTTTCTTT	CASSSDSQGYTEAFF
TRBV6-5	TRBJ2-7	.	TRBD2	TGTGCCAGCAGCGCGCTTACTAGCGGCTACGAGCAGTACTTC	CASSALTSGYEQYF
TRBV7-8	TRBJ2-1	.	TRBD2	TGTGCCAGCAGCCGGACTAGCGGGAGCCGTCCTGACAATGAGCAGTTCTTC	CASSRTSGSRPDNEQFF
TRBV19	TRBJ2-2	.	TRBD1	TGTGCCAGTAGCCACAGGGGTGGCACCGGGGAGCTGTTTTTT	CASSHRGGTGELFF
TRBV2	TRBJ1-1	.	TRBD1	TGTGCCAGCGGCCTAGGACAGGGGTTGAGGAGCACTGAAGCTTTCTTT	CASGLGQGLRSTEAFF
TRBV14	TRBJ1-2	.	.	TGTGCCAGCAGCCACGGCAGGTACGGCTACACCTTC	CASSHGRYGYTF
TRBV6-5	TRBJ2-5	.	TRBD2	TGTGCCAGCAGTCTTCTAGCGGAGCCCCAAGAGACCCAGTACTTC	CASSLLAEPQETQYF
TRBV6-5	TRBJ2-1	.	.	TGTGCCAGCAGCCGACGTCAACAGGGCAATGAGCAGTTCTTC	CASSRRQQGNEQFF
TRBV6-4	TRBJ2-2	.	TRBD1	TGTGCCAGCAGTCAAAAATCGACAGGGTACACCGGGGAGCTGTTTTTT	CASSQKSTGYTGELFF
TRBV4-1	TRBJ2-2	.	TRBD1	TGCGCCAGCAGCCAAGATGACAGGGGAAGTTCTACCGGGGAGCTGTTTTTT	CASSQDDRGSSTGELFF
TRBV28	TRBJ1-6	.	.	TGTGCCAGCAGTCTCTCCTATAATTCACCCCTCCACTTT	CASSLSYNSPLHF
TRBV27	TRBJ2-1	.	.	TGTGCCAGCAGTTTTGGTAGGAGATACAATGAGCAGTTCTTC	CASSFGRRYNEQFF
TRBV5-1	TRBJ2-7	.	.	TGCGCCAGCAGCTTGTCGGCGGGGAGCTCCTACGAGCAGTACTTC	CASSLSAGSSYEQYF
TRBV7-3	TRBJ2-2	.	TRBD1	TGTGCCAGCAGCGACAGGGACACCGGGGAGCTGTTTTTT	CASSDRDTGELFF
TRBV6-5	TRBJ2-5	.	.	TGTGCCAGCAGGGGGAGAGGGGGAGAGACCCAGTACTTC	CASRGRGGETQYF
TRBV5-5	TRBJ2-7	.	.	TGTGCCAGCAGCTCACAGGGCGACGAGCAGTACTTC	CASSSQGDEQYF
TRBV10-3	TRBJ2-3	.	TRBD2	TGTGCCTCGGGACTAGCGGGAGTCAATACGCAGTATTTT	CASGLAGVNTQYF
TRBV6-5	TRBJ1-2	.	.	TGTGCCAGCAGTTCGCCCCGGGGGGCGGAAAAAGGCTACACCTTC	CASSSPRGAEKGYTF
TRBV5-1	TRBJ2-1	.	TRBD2	TGCGCCAGCAGCTTGGTTCCAGCGGGGGCCTTATCCTACAATGAGCAGTTCTTC	CASSLVPAGALSYNEQFF
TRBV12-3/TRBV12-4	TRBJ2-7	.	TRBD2	TGTGCCAGCAGTAGCGGGAGGGCTTACGAGCAGTACTTC	CASSSGRAYEQYF
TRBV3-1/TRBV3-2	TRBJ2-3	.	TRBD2	TGTGCCAGCAGCCAGCAGAGCGGGAGGCTGACAGATACGCAGTATTTT	CASSQQSGRLTDTQYF
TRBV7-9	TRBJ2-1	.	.	TGTGCCAGCAGTAACGGGAGCTCCTACAATGAGCAGTTCTTC	CASSNGSSYNEQFF
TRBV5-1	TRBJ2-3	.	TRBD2	TGCGCCAGCAGCTTGGTTAGCGGGACTGAACTTACAGATACGCAGTATTTT	CASSLVSGTELTDTQYF
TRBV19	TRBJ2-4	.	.	TGTGCCAGTAGGGCTGGGAGGGGGGCCAAAAACATTCAGTACTTC	CASRAGRGAKNIQYF
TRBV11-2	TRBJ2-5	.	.	TGTGCCAGCAGCTTAGTTCGAGGGAGAGAGACCCAGTACTTC	CASSLVRGRETQYF
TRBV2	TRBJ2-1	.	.	TGTGCCAGCAGTGTGGTGAGGGGGAATGAGCAGTTCTTC	CASSVVRGNEQFF
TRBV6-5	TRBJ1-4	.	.	TGTGCCAGCTGTTCACATGGGCCCGTAGCGCGAGCAAAACTGTTTTTT	CASCSHGPVARAKLFF
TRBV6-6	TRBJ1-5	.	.	TGTGCCAGCAGTTACTCTTGGCAAAAGGGGCAGCCCCAGCATTTT	CASSYSWQKGQPQHF
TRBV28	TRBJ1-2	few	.	TGTGCCAGCAGTTCCGGAAGGGGCAGGTATGGCTACACCTTC	CASSSGRGRYGYTF
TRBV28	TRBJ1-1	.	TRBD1	TGTGCCAGCAGTTTAGGAGGACAGGGTTCGAACACTGAAGCTTTCTTT	CASSLGGQGSNTEAFF
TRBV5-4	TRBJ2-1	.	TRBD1	TGTGCCAGCAGCGGCTCCGGGACAGGGGGAGTTGAGCAGTTCTTC	CASSGSGTGGVEQFF
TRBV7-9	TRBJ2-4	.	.	TGTGCCAGCAGCCATGGGACTGGCATTCAGTACTTC	CASSHGTGIQYF
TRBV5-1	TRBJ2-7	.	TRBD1	TGCGCCAGCAGCCGGGACAGCGGCCCCTACGAGCAGTACTTC	CASSRDSGPYEQYF